The next 27 T cell receptor beta chains were all read from a single sample in a study of cytomegalovirus exposure and HLA in healthy donors. Vbeta (60) and Jbeta (13) primers were used in the PCR. Using immunoSEQ multiplex PCR, the repertoire was profiled, and TCRdb retains in-frame clones only, with some absent. Counted here are some 150,000 clones, 82% occurring once; the ten biggest clones make up approximately 3.2%. Sequencing was carried out using PBMCs. These receptors all come from a man aged 18 to 29 in good health and CMV-seropositive.

This sequence joins TRBV27 and TRBJ1-5; D gene unclear. Between the trimmed V and J ends, which lost 5 bases and 3 bases, there was a span of 20 bases. The CDR3 loop spans 17 amino acids. The V gene's germline CDR1 is MNHEY and CDR2 SMNVEV (reference sequence). CDR3 in amino acids: CASSPVVGREANQPQHF. Here the CDR3 DNA reads TGTGCCAGCAGTCCAGTAGTCGGCCGGGAGGCCAATCAGCCCCAGCATTTT.

CDR3 residues: CASTQGPLNEKLFF. The CDR3 nucleotides read TGTGCCAGTACACAGGGGCCGCTGAATGAAAAACTGTTTTTT. The chain has TRBV6-1 and TRBJ1-4; the match to TRBD1 covers 7 bases. The CDR3 runs to 14 residues. V was clipped by 9 bases and J by 5 bases; unmatched bases: 9. The V gene's germline CDR1 is MNHNS and CDR2 SASEGT.

This clone was found once. This chain links TRBV20-1 with TRBJ1-1; no reliable D call. Trimming pared 4 bases from V and 11 bases from J, leaving 14 bases between. CDR3 length: 11 amino acids. From germline, CDR1 is DFQATT and CDR2 SNEGSKA (reference sequence). The CDR3 loop reads CSATQAWEAFF. The DNA for the CDR3 is TGCAGTGCTACCCAAGCGTGGGAGGCTTTCTTT.

This clone was seen a single time. J is TRBJ2-3 and V is TRBV5-6, with 7 bases fitting TRBD1. Germline V gene sequence: CDR1 SGHDT, CDR2 YYEEEE. CDR3 length: 15 amino acids. V was pared by 1 base and J by 2 bases, with 4 bases of the junction left unmatched. CDR3 nucleotides: TGTGCCAGCAGCTTGAAGGGACAGATCACAGATACGCAGTATTTT. Translated, it gives CASSLKGQITDTQYF.

The CDR3: CASSFASWGTGVGYTF. The CDR3, as DNA: TGTGCCAGCAGCTTTGCATCCTGGGGGACAGGGGTCGGCTACACCTTC. This rearrangement joins TRBV5-6 to TRBJ1-2; 10 bases agree with TRBD1. The CDR3 consists of 16 residues. The J segment lost 8 bases and the V segment lost 2 bases, leaving 12 bases of the junction unmatched. Germline CDR1 and CDR2: SGHDT and YYEEEE.

This clone was seen just once. The genes are TRBV18 and TRBJ1-4; 9 bases map to TRBD1. This CDR3 spans 14 amino acids. The germline gives CDR1 KGHSH, CDR2 LQKENI. The ends lost 4 bases at V and 6 bases at J; junction bases unmatched: 3. This CDR3 reads CASSRGQGYEKLFF. The DNA of the CDR3 is TGTGCCAGCTCACGGGGACAGGGATATGAAAAACTGTTTTTT.

The chain recombines TRBV18 with TRBJ1-5; D ambiguous. Trimming removed 5 bases from V and 5 bases from J, with 13 bases in between. The CDR3 spans 14 residues. Per germline, CDR1 KGHSH and CDR2 LQKENI. The DNA of the CDR3 is TGTGCCAGCTCATGGGCCTCCGGGGATCAGCCCCAGCATTTT. Amino acids: CASSWASGDQPQHF.

This clone was seen a single time. The chain carries TRBV19 and TRBJ1-1, with D unclear. The CDR3 sequence is 13 residues long. The V gene lost 5 bases and the J gene lost 1 base, with 8 bases spanning the gap. Germline-derived CDR1 and CDR2 are LNHDA and SQIVND (reference sequence). The CDR3 loop reads CASSRFGNTEAFF. The CDR3 nucleotides read TGTGCCAGTAGTCGGTTCGGGAACACTGAAGCTTTCTTT.

This sequence joins TRBV28 and TRBJ1-1, with a weak D call TRBD1 (6 bases). This CDR3 is 13 amino acids long. Germline V gene sequence: CDR1 MDHEN, CDR2 SYDVKM. The V and J ends lost 11 bases and 4 bases respectively, with 17 bases between them. In DNA form, the CDR3 reads TGTGCCTCGGGGGGGGGCCGGGGCACTGAAGCTTTCTTT. Protein sequence: CASGGGRGTEAFF.

The chain uses TRBV7-8 and TRBJ2-3, with 9 bases that match TRBD2. This CDR3 has 18 residues. V trimming: 1 base; J trimming: 1 base; junction bases outside the gene matches: 9. Germline CDR1 and CDR2: SGHVS and FQNEAQ. DNA of the CDR3: TGTGCCAGCAGCTTAGTTAAGCGGGAGGCTGGGGGCACAGATACGCAGTATTTT. Its protein is CASSLVKREAGGTDTQYF.

The chain combines TRBV19 with TRBJ1-2; D possibly corresponds to TRBD1 (5 bases). CDR1 and CDR2 (germline): LNHDA, SQIVND (reference sequence). V lost 5 bases, J lost 4 bases, and 8 bases lay in between. The CDR3 spans 12 residues. The CDR3 nucleotides read TGTGCCAGTAGTTCCGACAGCTATGGCTACACCTTC. It specifies CASSSDSYGYTF.

The CDR3 is CASSLGGLPGAVYGYTF. DNA of the CDR3: TGTGCCAGCAGCTTAGGCGGATTGCCAGGGGCGGTTTATGGCTACACCTTC. The chain combines TRBV13 with TRBJ1-2, with a possible D match to TRBD1 (6 bases). The CDR3 consists of 17 residues. Germline CDR1 is PRHDT and CDR2 is FYEKMQ (reference sequence). Trimming removed 0 bases at V and 5 bases at J, with 19 bases between.

The chain has TRBV28 and TRBJ1-3; D not resolved. Germline-derived CDR1 and CDR2 are MDHEN and SYDVKM. CDR3 length equals 14 residues. Trimming shortened V by 3 bases and J by 3 bases, and 9 bases separated the two germline ends. The CDR3 DNA reads as TGTGCCAGCAGTTTCGTACGGGGTGGAAACACCATATATTTT. It specifies CASSFVRGGNTIYF.

The chain joins TRBV6-1 to TRBJ2-1; D is ambiguous. The CDR3 runs to 16 residues. Germline V gene lookup returns CDR1 MNHNS and CDR2 SASEGT. Trimming stripped 2 bases from V and 1 base from J, with 12 bases between. The CDR3 bases are TGTGCCAGCAGTGAAAGGAGCTTAAGGTCCTACAATGAGCAGTTCTTC. This sequence encodes CASSERSLRSYNEQFF.

In nucleotides, the CDR3 is TGTGCCAGCAGCTTGGTGGCCAGTCAAGAGACCCAGTACTTC. The encoded protein is CASSLVASQETQYF. The chain has TRBV5-6 and TRBJ2-5, with D unclear. There are 14 residues in the CDR3. CDR1 is SGHDT and CDR2 is YYEEEE in the germline V gene. Trimming removed 0 bases at V and 2 bases at J, with 8 bases between.

The chain joins TRBV28 to TRBJ1-5; perhaps TRBD1 as D (5 bases). Germline CDR1 is MDHEN and CDR2 is SYDVKM. V was shortened by 6 bases and J by 6 bases, with 12 bases between the two germline ends. CDR3 length: 13 amino acids. This CDR3 reads CASRGEQAQPQHF. The CDR3 DNA is TGTGCCAGCAGAGGGGAACAGGCTCAGCCCCAGCATTTT.

V usage is TRBV5-1 and J usage is TRBJ1-2; 7 positions agree with TRBD1. Trimming took 1 base from V and 7 from J; bases not matched to a gene: 13. The CDR3 totals 16 residues. Per the germline V gene, CDR1 is SGHRS and CDR2 is YFSETQ. For the CDR3, the DNA is TGCGCCAGCAGCTTGTCAGGTGTACAGGGGCTCTCTGGCTACACCTTC. This sequence encodes CASSLSGVQGLSGYTF.

This clone showed up just a few times. The genes are TRBV5-1 and TRBJ1-1; perhaps TRBD1 as D (6 bases). This CDR3 has 13 amino acids. Germline V gene lookup returns CDR1 SGHRS and CDR2 YFSETQ. Trimming pared 2 bases from V and 5 bases from J, leaving 10 bases between. The CDR3 protein is CASSFEGVTEAFF. CDR3 nucleotide sequence: TGCGCCAGCAGCTTCGAGGGGGTAACTGAAGCTTTCTTT.

The chain employs TRBV11-2 and TRBJ1-1; D not resolved. In germline, CDR1 is SGHAT, CDR2 FQNNGV. V shed 1 base and J shed 8 bases, with 11 bases lying between them. CDR3 length equals 13 residues. Here the CDR3 DNA reads TGTGCCAGCAGCTTAGGTACACGTTTCGAAGCTTTCTTT. Amino acids: CASSLGTRFEAFF. Combining the CDR3 with reference TRBV11-2 and TRBJ1-1 gives the whole variable domain EAGVAQSPRYKIIEKRQSVAFWCNPISGHATLYWYQQILGQGPKLLIQFQNNGVVDDSQLPKDRFSAERLKGVDSTLKIQPAKLEDSAVYLCASSLGTRFEAFFGQGTRLTVV.

The genes are TRBV5-1 and TRBJ2-1, with 8 bases aligning to TRBD2. Germline V gene lookup returns CDR1 SGHRS and CDR2 YFSETQ. The V segment lost 2 bases and the J segment 0 bases; nucleotides outside the gene matches: 4. This CDR3 contains 16 residues. The CDR3 loop is CASSFGGRRSYNEQFF. The CDR3 DNA sequence: TGCGCCAGCAGCTTTGGCGGGAGGCGCTCCTACAATGAGCAGTTCTTC.

This sequence joins TRBV5-1 and TRBJ2-3; 11 bases agree with TRBD2. The germline CDR1 and CDR2 sequences are SGHRS and YFSETQ. Trimming at V came to 2 bases and at J to 0 bases, leaving 17 bases not matched to a gene. There are 21 residues in the CDR3. The CDR3 DNA follows: TGCGCCAGCAGCTTTCCCCAGGGACTAGCGGAATACCTTTTGAGCACAGATACGCAGTATTTT. This codes for CASSFPQGLAEYLLSTDTQYF. The full variable domain, in which reference TRBV5-1 and TRBJ2-3 provide the parts outside the CDR3, is KAGVTQTPRYLIKTRGQQVTLSCSPISGHRSVSWYQQTPGQGLQFLFEYFSETQRNKGNFPGRFSGRQFSNSRSEMNVSTLELGDSALYLCASSFPQGLAEYLLSTDTQYFGPGTRLTVL.

The chain joins TRBV10-3 to TRBJ1-2; D is unclear. This CDR3 comprises 14 residues. Germline CDR1 is ENHRY and CDR2 is SYGVKD. V dropped 6 bases and J dropped 3 bases, with 14 bases sitting between them. The CDR3 DNA is TGTGCCATCAGCTCTTCGGGTGGAGACTATGGCTACACCTTC. Amino acids: CAISSSGGDYGYTF.

This clone was detected many times. The chain uses TRBV5-4 and TRBJ2-2; D gene uncertain. Germline V lookup: CDR1 SGHNT, CDR2 YYREEE (reference sequence). CDR3 length equals 12 residues. V lost 4 bases and J lost 2, with 3 bases in between. The CDR3 sequence is CASSLNTGELFF. In DNA, the CDR3 is TGTGCCAGCAGCCTTAACACCGGGGAGCTGTTTTTT. Looking up the rest from reference TRBV5-4 and TRBJ2-2 gives the full variable domain: ETGVTQSPTHLIKTRGQQVTLRCSSQSGHNTVSWYQQALGQGPQFIFQYYREEENGRGNFPPRFSGLQFPNYSSELNVNALELDDSALYLCASSLNTGELFFGEGSRLTVL.

Here the CDR3 reads CASSLGSSPYNEQFF. DNA of the CDR3: TGTGCCAGCAGCTTAGGTAGTAGCCCCTACAATGAGCAGTTCTTC. The chain has TRBV11-3 and TRBJ2-1; D ambiguous. Germline V gene data show CDR1 as SGHNT and CDR2 as YENEEA. This CDR3 has 15 residues. Trimming took off 1 base at V and 2 bases at J, with 9 bases between the two ends.

This clone was counted between two and nine times. The chain has TRBV28 and TRBJ2-1; possibly TRBD2 for D (6 bases). Germline V gene sequence: CDR1 MDHEN, CDR2 SYDVKM. CDR3 length: 12 residues. V lost 7 bases to trimming and J lost 6 bases, with 10 bases between them. The CDR3, as DNA: TGTGCCAGCAAGGACTATAGCAATGAGCAGTTCTTC. It translates to CASKDYSNEQFF. The whole variable domain, remainder taken from reference TRBV28 and TRBJ2-1, is DVKVTQSSRYLVKRTGEKVFLECVQDMDHENMFWYRQDPGLGLRLIYFSYDVKMKEKGDIPEGYSVSREKKERFSLILESASTNQTSMYLCASKDYSNEQFFGPGTRLTVL.

V and J are TRBV29-1 and TRBJ2-5; a possible D gene is TRBD1 (6 bases). Gene TRBJ2-7 matches the end of the DNA better, so the J call may be wrong. Germline values: CDR1 SQVTM, CDR2 ANQGSEA. This CDR3 has 14 amino acids. In DNA form, the CDR3 reads TGCAGCGTTGCGTCACAGGGACGGTCCTACGAGCAGTACTTC. Encoded protein: CSVASQGRSYEQYF.

The chain joins TRBV6-5 to TRBJ2-5; TRBD1 is a possible D gene (5 bases). Germline CDR1 reads MNHEY; CDR2 reads SVGAGI. V was trimmed by 4 bases and J by 1 base, leaving 10 bases between them. This CDR3 has 14 amino acids. The CDR3 DNA reads TGTGCCAGCAGTTCCCTCGACAGCCAAGAGACCCAGTACTTC. This codes for CASSSLDSQETQYF.